A single T cell receptor (beta chain) is shown here with its context. Antigen specificity is unknown. A much larger clone sits a single nucleotide away, making a read error possible. CDR3 length equals 12 residues. CDR1 and CDR2 from the germline V gene are SGHTA and FQGNSA. V was pared by 5 bases and J by 10 bases, with 14 bases between. This sample was included in a study of glioma-infiltrating T cells. Study-level information: Glioma patients had dexamethasone for six or fewer days before surgery. Study-wide points: Tissue-blood divergence was below expectation in non-neoplastic patients, above in gliomas. Tissue and blood shared very few CDR3 sequences. Shared blood CDR3 signature motifs marked patients with low tissue-blood divergence.

Amplification of TCR alpha and beta CDR3 regions from RNA used iRepertoire nested multiplex PCR. Via MiXCR, TCRdb re-called the multiplex PCR reads, giving one row per CDR3 protein. The sample includes more than 300,000 distinct CDR3 sequences, about two fifths seen only once; the top ten take 12%. Specimen: glioma tissue, nonneoplastic brain tissue, or PBMCs (not recorded which). The clonotype was recovered from a human donor with low-grade glioma or glioblastoma, undergoing nonglioma brain surgery, or in good health (not recorded which). The chain combines TRBV7-2 with TRBJ1-2; D gene unclear. The CDR3: CASSREDGDYTF. For the CDR3, the DNA is TGTGCCAGCAGCCGGGAAGACGGTGACTACACCTTC.